This entry is about one T cell receptor (beta chain). The sample belongs to a study of cytomegalovirus exposure and HLA in healthy donors. Trimming at V came to 4 bases and at J to 2 bases, leaving 7 bases not matched to a gene. The CDR3 sequence is 15 residues long. Germline V gene lookup returns CDR1 SGHDN and CDR2 FVKESK. PCR used 60 Vbeta primers and 13 Jbeta primers. The data were produced by immunoSEQ multiplex PCR, yet TCRdb's version contains in-frame clones alone and is incomplete. The repertoire holds about 250,000 clones, around 80% seen once, with around 0.45% in the top ten. This TCR came from a boy between 10 and 17 years old in good health and CMV-seronegative. The chain employs TRBV14 and TRBJ1-2, with 7 bases lining up with TRBD1. Sequenced input: PBMCs. The CDR3 DNA reads as TGTGCCAGCAGCCTTCTTGGAGGGGGCAACTATGGCTACACCTTC. Translation: CASSLLGGGNYGYTF.